This T cell receptor beta chain derives from a study of Ad26.COV2.S vaccination and SARS-CoV-2 variants. Study overall: Among those in the COV1001 Ad26.COV2.S trial arm was the donor. Donor got 5x10^10 or 1x10^11 viral particles of Ad26.COV2.S.

Stated treatment: roughly 18 received Ad26.COV2.S at low or high dose, single or two shots; a few received placebo; per-sample allocation not given. Samples analyzed were those drawn on day 63 after the first vaccine or placebo injection. An adult of 18-55 years in Boston served as donor. Clones were sequenced by immunoSEQ multiplex PCR, and TCRdb holds only the in-frame ones, with some missing. The sample contains about 380,000 clones, 83% of which appear only once. This clone was counted between two and nine times. The CDR3 totals 14 residues. The germline gives CDR1 LNHDA, CDR2 SQIVND (reference sequence). Between the trimmed V and J ends, which lost 3 bases and 0 bases, there was a span of 6 bases.

The chain joins TRBV19 to TRBJ1-3, with no clear D. Sequenced here: peripheral blood, sampled in a trial of Ad26.COV2.S vaccine versus placebo. This receptor was taken from a person aged 18-65 years who received the Ad26.COV2.S COVID-19 vaccine or a placebo. The CDR3 reads CASSIDTSGNTIYF. CDR3 DNA: TGTGCCAGTAGTATTGACACCTCTGGAAACACCATATATTTT.